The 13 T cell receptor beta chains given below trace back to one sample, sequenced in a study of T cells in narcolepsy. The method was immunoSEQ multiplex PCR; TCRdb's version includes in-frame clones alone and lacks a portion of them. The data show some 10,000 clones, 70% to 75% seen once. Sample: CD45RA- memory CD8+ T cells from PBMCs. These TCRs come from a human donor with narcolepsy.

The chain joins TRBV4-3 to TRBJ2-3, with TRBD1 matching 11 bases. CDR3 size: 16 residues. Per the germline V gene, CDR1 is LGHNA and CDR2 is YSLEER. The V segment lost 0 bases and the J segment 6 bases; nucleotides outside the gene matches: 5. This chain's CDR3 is CASSQDLGTGGDTQYF. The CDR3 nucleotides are TGCGCCAGCAGCCAAGATCTAGGGACAGGGGGGGATACGCAGTATTTT.

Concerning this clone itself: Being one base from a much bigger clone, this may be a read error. CDR3 nucleotides: TGTGCCAGCAATTTACCGGGACTAGCGACGGGGGAGCAGCACTTC. As protein: CASNLPGLATGEQHF. This rearrangement joins TRBV28 to TRBJ2-7, with TRBD2 matching 10 bases. Germline-derived CDR1 and CDR2 are MDHEN and SYDVKM. This CDR3 comprises 15 residues.

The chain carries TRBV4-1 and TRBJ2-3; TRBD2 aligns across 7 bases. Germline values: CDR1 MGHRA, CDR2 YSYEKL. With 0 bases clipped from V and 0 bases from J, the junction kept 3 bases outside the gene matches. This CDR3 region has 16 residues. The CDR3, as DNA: TGCGCCAGCAGCCAAGAGGGGGGGGATAGCACAGATACGCAGTATTTT. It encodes CASSQEGGDSTDTQYF.

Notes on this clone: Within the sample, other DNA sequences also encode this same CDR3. CDR3 in DNA: TGTGCCAGCAGCTTAAGTTTGAACACTGAAGCTTTCTTT. Amino acid sequence: CASSLSLNTEAFF. V and J are TRBV7-9 and TRBJ1-1; D unresolved. Trimming pared 2 bases from V and 0 bases from J, leaving 4 bases between. In germline, CDR1 is SEHNR, CDR2 FQNEAQ (reference sequence). The CDR3 consists of 13 residues.

DNA of the CDR3: TGTGCCAGCAGCGTGGCGGGAGACGCGGGTGGTACGCAGTATTTT. Protein sequence: CASSVAGDAGGTQYF. The chain has TRBV9 and TRBJ2-3, with TRBD2 matching 7 bases. V trimming: 2 bases; J trimming: 8 bases; junction bases outside the gene matches: 11. The germline CDR1 and CDR2 sequences are SGDLS and YYNGEE. The CDR3 spans 15 residues.

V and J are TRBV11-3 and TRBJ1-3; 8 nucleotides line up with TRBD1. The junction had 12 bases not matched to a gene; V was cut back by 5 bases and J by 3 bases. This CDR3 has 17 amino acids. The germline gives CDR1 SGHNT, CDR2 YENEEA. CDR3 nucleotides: TGTGCCAGCAGCGCTAGCATGGGACAGGAATATGGAAACACCATATATTTT. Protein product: CASSASMGQEYGNTIYF.

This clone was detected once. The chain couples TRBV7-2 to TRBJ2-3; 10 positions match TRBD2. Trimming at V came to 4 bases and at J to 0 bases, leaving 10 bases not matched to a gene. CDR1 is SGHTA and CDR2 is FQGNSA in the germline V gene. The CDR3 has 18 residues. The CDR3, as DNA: TGTGCCAGCAGCTCCCCGGGACTAGCGCTAATAAGCACAGATACGCAGTATTTT. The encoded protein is CASSSPGLALISTDTQYF.

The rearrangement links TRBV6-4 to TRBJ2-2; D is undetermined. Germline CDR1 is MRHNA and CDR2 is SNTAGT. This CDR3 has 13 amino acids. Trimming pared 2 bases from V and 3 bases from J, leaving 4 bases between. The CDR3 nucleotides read TGTGCCAGCAGTGACAGGGACACCGGGGAGCTGTTTTTT. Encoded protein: CASSDRDTGELFF.

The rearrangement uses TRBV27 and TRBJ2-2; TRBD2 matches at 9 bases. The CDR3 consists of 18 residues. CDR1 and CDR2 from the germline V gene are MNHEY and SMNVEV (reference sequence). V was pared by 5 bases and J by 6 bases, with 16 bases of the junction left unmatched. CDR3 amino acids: CASSPILGNSGSAGELFF. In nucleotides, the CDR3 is TGTGCCAGCAGTCCCATTCTCGGTAATAGCGGGAGTGCCGGGGAGCTGTTTTTT.

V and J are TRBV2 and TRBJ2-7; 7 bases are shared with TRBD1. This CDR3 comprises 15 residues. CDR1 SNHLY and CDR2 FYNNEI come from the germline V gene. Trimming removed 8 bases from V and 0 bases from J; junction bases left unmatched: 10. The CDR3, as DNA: TGTGCCAGCGGACCCGGGACAGCCTTCTCCTACGAGCAGTACTTC. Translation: CASGPGTAFSYEQYF.

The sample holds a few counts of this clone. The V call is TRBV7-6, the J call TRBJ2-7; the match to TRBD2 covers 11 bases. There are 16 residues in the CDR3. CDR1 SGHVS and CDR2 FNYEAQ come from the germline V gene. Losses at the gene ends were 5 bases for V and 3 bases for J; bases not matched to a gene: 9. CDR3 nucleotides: TGTGCCAGCAGCCACTCTACTAGCGGGAGTCTCTACGAGCAGTACTTC. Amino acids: CASSHSTSGSLYEQYF.

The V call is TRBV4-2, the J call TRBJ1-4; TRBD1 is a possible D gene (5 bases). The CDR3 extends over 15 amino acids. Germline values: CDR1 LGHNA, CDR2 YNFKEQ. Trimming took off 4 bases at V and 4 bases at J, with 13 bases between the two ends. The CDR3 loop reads CASSPLGRRNEKLFF. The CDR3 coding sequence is TGTGCCAGCAGCCCACTGGGACGCCGTAATGAAAAACTGTTTTTT.

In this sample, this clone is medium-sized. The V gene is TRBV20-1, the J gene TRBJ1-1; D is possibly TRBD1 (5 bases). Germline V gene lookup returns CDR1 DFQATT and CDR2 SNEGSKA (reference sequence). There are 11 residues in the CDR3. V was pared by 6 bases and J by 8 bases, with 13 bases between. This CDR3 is CSAGGEVEAFF. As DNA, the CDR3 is TGCAGTGCGGGAGGGGAGGTCGAAGCTTTCTTT.